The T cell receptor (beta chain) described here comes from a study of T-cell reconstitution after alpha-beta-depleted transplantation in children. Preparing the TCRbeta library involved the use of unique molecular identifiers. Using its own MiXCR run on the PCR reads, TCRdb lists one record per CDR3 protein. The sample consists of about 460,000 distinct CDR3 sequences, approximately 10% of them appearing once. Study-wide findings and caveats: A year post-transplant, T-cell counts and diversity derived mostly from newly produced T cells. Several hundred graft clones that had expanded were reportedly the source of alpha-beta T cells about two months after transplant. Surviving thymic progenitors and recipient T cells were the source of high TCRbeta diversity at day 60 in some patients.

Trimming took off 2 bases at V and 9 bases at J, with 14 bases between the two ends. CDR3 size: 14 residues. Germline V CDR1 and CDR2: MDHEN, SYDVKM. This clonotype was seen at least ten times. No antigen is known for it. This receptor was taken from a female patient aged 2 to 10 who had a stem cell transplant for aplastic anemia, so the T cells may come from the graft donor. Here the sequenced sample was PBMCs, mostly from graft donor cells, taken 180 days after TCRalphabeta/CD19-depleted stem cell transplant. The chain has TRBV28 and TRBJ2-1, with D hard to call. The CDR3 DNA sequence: TGTGCCAGCAGTTTAGTTTTGCAGCTCGGTGAGCAGTTCTTC. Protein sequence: CASSLVLQLGEQFF.